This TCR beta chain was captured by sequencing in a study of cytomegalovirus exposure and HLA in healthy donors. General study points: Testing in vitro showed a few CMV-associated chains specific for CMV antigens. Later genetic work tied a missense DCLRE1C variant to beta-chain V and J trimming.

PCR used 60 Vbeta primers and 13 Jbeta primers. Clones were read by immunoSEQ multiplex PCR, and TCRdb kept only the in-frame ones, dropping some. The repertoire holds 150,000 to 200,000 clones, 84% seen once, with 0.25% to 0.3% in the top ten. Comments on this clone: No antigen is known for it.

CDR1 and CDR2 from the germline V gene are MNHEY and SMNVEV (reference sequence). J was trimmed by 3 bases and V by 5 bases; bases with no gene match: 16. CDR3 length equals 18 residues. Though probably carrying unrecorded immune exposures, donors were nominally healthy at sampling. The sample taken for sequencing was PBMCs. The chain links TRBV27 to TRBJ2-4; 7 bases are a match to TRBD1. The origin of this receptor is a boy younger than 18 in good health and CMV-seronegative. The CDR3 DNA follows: TGTGCCAGCAGTCGCGGCACGCTCTCTACAGGGGTCAAAAACATTCAGTACTTC. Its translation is CASSRGTLSTGVKNIQYF.